The entry that follows covers one T cell receptor (beta chain) sequence. Its matching antigen is unknown. This sample was included in a study of cytomegalovirus exposure and HLA in healthy donors. Study-level results: The only immune exposure information that was available was CMV serostatus. A cluster of highly shared sequence variants was likely a sequencing artifact. Association of a missense DCLRE1C variant with TCR beta V- and J-gene trimming was reported in a later analysis. Accurate prediction of most subjects' HLA-A and HLA-B alleles from TCR beta sequences was reported.

Primers included in the PCR were 60 Vbeta and 13 Jbeta primers. Assay used: immunoSEQ multiplex PCR; TCRdb lists only in-frame clones, some missing. Counted here are 150,000 to 200,000 clones, about 80% occurring once; the ten biggest clones make up around 2.2%. Germline CDR1 is LNHNV and CDR2 is YYDKDF (reference sequence). The ends lost 4 bases at V and 4 bases at J; junction bases unmatched: 6. There are 14 residues in the CDR3. The sequence derives from a young woman in good health and CMV-seropositive. The genes are TRBV15 and TRBJ2-7; TRBD1 matches at 8 bases. The specimen was PBMCs. The chain's CDR3 is CATSNGDRRYEQYF. The CDR3 DNA reads TGTGCCACCAGCAATGGGGACAGGCGGTACGAGCAGTACTTC.